This T cell receptor (beta chain) was recovered during a study of technical replicates of blood from several donors. V lost 2 bases to trimming and J lost 5 bases, with 13 bases between them. The CDR3 is 14 amino acids. Germline V gene data show CDR1 as SGHTA and CDR2 as FQGNSA. Generated by immunoSEQ multiplex PCR, the TCRdb table keeps only in-frame clones and is missing some. Here the sample spans 50,000 to 70,000 clones, 91% being singletons. Sequences were obtained from PBMCs. The source of this sequence is a human donor in good health. Some clones in this sample may be carry-over from other donors' samples. V is TRBV7-2 and J is TRBJ2-7, with D perhaps TRBD2 (5 bases). The CDR3 DNA is TGTGCCAGCAGCTTATTCGCGAAAGCGGACGAGCAGTACTTC. Translating it yields CASSLFAKADEQYF.